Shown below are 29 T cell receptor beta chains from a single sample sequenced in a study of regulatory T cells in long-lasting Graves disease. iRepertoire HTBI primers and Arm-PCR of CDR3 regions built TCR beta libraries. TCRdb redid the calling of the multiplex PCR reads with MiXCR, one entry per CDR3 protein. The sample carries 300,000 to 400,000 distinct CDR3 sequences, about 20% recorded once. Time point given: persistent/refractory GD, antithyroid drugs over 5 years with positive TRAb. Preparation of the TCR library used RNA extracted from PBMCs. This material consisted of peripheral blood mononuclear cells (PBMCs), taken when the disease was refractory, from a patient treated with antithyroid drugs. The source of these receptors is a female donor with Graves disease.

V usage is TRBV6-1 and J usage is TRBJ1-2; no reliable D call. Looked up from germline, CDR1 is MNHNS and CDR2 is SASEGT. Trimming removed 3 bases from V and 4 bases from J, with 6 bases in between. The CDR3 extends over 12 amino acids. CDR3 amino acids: CASSDGAYGYTF. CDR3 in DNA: TGTGCCAGCAGTGACGGCGCCTATGGCTACACCTTC.

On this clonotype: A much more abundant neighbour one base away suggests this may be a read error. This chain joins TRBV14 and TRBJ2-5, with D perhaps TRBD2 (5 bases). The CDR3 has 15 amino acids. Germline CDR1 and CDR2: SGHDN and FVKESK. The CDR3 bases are TGTGCCAGCGGCCAAGTTCGAGGGAACCAAGAGACCCAGTACTTC. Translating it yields CASGQVRGNQETQYF.

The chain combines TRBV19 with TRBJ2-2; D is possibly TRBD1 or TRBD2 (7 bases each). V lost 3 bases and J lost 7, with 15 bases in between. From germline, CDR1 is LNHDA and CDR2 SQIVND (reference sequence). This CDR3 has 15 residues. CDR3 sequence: CASSMGAGGVGELFF. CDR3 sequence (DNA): TGTGCCAGTAGTATGGGCGCAGGGGGGGTCGGGGAGCTGTTTTTT.

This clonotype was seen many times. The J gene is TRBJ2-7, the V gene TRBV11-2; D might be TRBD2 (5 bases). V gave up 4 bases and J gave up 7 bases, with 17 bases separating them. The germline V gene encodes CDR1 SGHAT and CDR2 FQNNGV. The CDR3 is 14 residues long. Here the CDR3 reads CASSSPGVRGEQYF. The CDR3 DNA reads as TGTGCCAGCAGCTCCCCAGGAGTAAGAGGGGAGCAGTACTTC. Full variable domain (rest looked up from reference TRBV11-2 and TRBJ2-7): EAGVAQSPRYKIIEKRQSVAFWCNPISGHATLYWYQQILGQGPKLLIQFQNNGVVDDSQLPKDRFSAERLKGVDSTLKIQPAKLEDSAVYLCASSSPGVRGEQYFGPGTRLTVT.

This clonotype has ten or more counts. CDR3 nucleotide sequence: TGTGCCAGCAGCGGAGTGGACAGAGAAGCTTTCTTT. Translating gives CASSGVDREAFF. This chain uses TRBV11-2 with TRBJ1-1; TRBD1 might be the D (6 bases). The V end lost 5 bases, the J end lost 8 bases, and 12 bases lay between the germline ends. This CDR3 spans 12 amino acids. Germline values: CDR1 SGHAT, CDR2 FQNNGV.

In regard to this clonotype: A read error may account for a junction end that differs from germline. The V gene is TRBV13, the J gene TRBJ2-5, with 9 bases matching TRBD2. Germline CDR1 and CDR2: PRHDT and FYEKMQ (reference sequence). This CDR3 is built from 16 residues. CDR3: CASSIAGAGLVETQYF. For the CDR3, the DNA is TGCGCCAGCAGCATAGCGGGAGCGGGTCTGGTAGAGACCCAGTACTTC.

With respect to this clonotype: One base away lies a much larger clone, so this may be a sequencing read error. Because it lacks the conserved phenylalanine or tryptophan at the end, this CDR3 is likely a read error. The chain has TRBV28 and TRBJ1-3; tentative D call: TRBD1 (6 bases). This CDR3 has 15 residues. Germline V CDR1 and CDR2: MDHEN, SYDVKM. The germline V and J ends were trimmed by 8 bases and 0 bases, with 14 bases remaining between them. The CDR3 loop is CASSGRGSSGNTIYL. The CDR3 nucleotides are TGTGCCAGCTCGGGGAGGGGGTCCTCTGGAAACACCATATATCTT.

CDR3 in DNA: TGTGCCAGCAGCCCAGGACTAGCGGGCACCACCGGGGAGCTGTTTTTT. Protein: CASSPGLAGTTGELFF. V is TRBV9 and J is TRBJ2-2; TRBD2 matches at 11 bases. Germline CDR1 is SGDLS and CDR2 is YYNGEE. With V trimmed by 4 bases and J by 4 bases, 6 bases remained unmatched. This CDR3 has 16 amino acids. Complete variable domain (other parts from reference TRBV9 and TRBJ2-2): DSGVTQTPKHLITATGQRVTLRCSPRSGDLSVYWYQQSLDQGLQFLIQYYNGEERAKGNILERFSAQQFPDLHSELNLSSLELGDSALYFCASSPGLAGTTGELFFGEGSRLTVL.

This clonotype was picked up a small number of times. The CDR3 region is CASSYSTGPYEQYF. The CDR3 region has the DNA TGTGCCAGCAGTTACTCGACAGGCCCCTACGAGCAGTACTTC. The chain carries TRBV12-3 or TRBV12-4 and TRBJ2-7; D is perhaps TRBD1 (6 bases). The CDR3 totals 14 residues. Trimming took off 4 bases at V and 2 bases at J, with 12 bases between the two ends.

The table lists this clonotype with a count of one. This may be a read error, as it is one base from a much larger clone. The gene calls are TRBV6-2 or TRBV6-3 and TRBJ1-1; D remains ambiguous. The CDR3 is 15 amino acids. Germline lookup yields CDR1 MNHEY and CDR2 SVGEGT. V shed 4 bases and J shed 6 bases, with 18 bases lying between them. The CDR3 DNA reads TGTGCCAGCAGTTGCCACTCTCCGAAGGGCGCTGAAGCTTTCTTT. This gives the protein CASSCHSPKGAEAFF.

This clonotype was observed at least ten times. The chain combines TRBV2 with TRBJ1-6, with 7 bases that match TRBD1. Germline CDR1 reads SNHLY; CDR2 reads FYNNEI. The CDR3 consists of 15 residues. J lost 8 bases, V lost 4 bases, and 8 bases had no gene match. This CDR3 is CASSAGTARDSPLHF. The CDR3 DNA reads TGTGCCAGCAGTGCCGGGACAGCGCGGGATTCACCCCTCCACTTT.

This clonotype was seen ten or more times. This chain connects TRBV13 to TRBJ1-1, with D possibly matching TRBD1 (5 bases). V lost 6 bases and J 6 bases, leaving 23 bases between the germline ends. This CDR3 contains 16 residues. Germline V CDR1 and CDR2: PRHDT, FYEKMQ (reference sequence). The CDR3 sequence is CASSLPGRPIHPEAFF. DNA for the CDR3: TGTGCCAGCAGTCTCCCGGGGCGGCCGATTCACCCTGAAGCTTTCTTT.

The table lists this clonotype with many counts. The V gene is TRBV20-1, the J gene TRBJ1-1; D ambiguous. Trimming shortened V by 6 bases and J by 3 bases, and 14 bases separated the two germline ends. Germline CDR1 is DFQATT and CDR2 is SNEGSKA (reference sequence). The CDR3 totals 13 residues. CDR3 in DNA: TGCAGTGCCAGGTCCCAGGAACACACTGAAGCTTTCTTT. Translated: CSARSQEHTEAFF.

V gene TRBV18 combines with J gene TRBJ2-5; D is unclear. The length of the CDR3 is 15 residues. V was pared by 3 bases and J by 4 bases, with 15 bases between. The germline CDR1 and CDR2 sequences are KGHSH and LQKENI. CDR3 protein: CASSPMQRRGETQYF. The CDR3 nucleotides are TGTGCCAGCTCACCGATGCAGAGGAGAGGAGAGACCCAGTACTTC.

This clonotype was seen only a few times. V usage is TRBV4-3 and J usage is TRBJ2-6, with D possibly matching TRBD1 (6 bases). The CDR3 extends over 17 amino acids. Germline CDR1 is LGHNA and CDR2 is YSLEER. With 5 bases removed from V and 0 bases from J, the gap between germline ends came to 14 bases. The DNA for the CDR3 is TGCGCCAGCAGCTCAAGAGGGGGTCGCTCTGGGGCCAACGTCCTGACTTTC. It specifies CASSSRGGRSGANVLTF.

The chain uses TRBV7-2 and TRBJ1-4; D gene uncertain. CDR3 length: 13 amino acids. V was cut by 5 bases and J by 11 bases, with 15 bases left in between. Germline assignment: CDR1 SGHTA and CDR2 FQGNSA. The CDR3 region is CASSPQRAGKLFF. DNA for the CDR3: TGTGCCAGCAGCCCCCAGAGGGCGGGGAAACTGTTTTTT.

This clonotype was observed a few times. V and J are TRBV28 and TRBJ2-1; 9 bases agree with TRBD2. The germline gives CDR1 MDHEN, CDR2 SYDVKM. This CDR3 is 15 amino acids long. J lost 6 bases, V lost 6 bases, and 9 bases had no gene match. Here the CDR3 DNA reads TGTGCCAGCAGCAAGACCGGGACTAGCCTCAATGAGCAGTTCTTC. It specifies CASSKTGTSLNEQFF. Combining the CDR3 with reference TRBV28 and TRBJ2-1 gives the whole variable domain DVKVTQSSRYLVKRTGEKVFLECVQDMDHENMFWYRQDPGLGLRLIYFSYDVKMKEKGDIPEGYSVSREKKERFSLILESASTNQTSMYLCASSKTGTSLNEQFFGPGTRLTVL.

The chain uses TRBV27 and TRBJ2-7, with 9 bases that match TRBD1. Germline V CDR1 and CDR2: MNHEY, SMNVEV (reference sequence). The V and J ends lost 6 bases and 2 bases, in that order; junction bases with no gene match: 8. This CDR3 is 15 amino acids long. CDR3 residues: CASRGGQGPTYEQYF. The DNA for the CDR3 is TGTGCCAGCAGGGGGGGACAGGGTCCGACCTACGAGCAGTACTTC.

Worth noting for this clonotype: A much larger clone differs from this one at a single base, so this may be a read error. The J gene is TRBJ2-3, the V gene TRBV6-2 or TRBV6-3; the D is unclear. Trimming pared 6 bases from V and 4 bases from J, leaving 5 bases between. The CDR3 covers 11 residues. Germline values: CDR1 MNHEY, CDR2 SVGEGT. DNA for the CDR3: TGTGCCAGCAGCTTCGCAGATACGCAGTATTTT. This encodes CASSFADTQYF.

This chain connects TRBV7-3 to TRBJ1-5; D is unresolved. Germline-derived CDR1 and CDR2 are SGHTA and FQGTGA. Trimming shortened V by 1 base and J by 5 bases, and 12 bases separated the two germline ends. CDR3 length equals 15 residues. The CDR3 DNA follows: TGTGCCAGCAGCTTAAGGGGATCGGTCTATCAGCCCCAGCATTTT. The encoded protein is CASSLRGSVYQPQHF. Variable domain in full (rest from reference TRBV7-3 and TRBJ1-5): GAGVSQTPSNKVTEKGKYVELRCDPISGHTALYWYRQSLGQGPEFLIYFQGTGAADDSGLPNDRFFAVRPEGSVSTLKIQRTERGDSAVYLCASSLRGSVYQPQHFGDGTRLSIL.

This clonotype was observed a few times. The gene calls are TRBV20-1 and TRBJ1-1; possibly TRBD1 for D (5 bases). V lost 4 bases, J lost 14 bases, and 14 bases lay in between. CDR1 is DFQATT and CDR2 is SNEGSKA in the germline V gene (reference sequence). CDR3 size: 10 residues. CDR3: CSAIGATRFF. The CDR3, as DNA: TGCAGTGCTATCGGGGCCACGAGGTTCTTT.

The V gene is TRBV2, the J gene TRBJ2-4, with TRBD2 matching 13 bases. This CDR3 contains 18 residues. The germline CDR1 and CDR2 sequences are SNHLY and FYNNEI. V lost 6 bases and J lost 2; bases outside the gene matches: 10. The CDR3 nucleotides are TGTGCCAGCAGCGTAACTAGCGGGAGGGCCTATACCAAAAACATTCAGTACTTC. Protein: CASSVTSGRAYTKNIQYF.

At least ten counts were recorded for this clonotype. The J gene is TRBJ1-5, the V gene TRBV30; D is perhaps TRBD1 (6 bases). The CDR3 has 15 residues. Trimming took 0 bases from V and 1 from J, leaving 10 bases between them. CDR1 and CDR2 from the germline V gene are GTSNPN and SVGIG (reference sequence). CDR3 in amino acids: CAWSVGGASNQPQHF. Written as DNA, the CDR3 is TGTGCCTGGAGTGTCGGGGGCGCGAGCAATCAGCCCCAGCATTTT.

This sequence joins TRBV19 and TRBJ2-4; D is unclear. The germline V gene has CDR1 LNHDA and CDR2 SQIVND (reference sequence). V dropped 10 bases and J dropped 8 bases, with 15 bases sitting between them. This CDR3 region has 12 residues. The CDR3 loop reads CATSGRSHIQYF. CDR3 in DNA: TGTGCCACCAGTGGCAGATCGCACATTCAGTACTTC.

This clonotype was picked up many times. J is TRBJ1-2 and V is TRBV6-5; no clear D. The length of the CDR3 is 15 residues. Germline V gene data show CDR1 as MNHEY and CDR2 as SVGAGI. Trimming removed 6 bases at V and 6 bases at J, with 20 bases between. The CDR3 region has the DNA TGTGCCAGCAGCTATTCGCCCAACGGAAGGGATGGCTACACCTTC. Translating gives CASSYSPNGRDGYTF.

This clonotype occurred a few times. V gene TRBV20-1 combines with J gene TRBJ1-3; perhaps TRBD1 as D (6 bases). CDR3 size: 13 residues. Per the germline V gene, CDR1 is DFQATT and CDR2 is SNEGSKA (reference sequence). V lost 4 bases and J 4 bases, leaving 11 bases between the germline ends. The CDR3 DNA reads TGCAGTGCTAAACAGGGTACCGGAAACACCATATATTTT. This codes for CSAKQGTGNTIYF.

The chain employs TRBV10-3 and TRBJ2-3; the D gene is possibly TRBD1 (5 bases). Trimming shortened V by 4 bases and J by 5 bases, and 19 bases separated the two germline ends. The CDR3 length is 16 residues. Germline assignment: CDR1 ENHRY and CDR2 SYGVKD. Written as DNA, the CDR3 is TGTGCCATCAGTGCCCGTTCGGATACAGGAGAAGATACGCAGTATTTT. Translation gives CAISARSDTGEDTQYF.

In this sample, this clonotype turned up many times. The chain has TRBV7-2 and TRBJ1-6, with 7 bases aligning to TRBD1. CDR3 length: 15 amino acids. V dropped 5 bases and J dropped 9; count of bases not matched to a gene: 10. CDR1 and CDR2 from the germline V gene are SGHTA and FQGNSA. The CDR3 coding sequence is TGTGCCAGCAGCCGCAACAGGGGTTTCAGTTCACCCCTCCACTTT. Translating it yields CASSRNRGFSSPLHF.

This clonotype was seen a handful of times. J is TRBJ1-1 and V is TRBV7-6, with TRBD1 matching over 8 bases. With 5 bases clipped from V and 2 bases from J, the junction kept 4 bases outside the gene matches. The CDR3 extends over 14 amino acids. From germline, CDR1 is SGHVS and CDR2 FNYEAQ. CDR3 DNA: TGTGCCAGCAGCCGGACAGGGTCAAACACTGAAGCTTTCTTT. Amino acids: CASSRTGSNTEAFF.